Included here is one TCR beta chain sequence, with context. The table came from immunoSEQ multiplex PCR; TCRdb's copy has only in-frame clones and leaves some out. The sample yields 7,500 to 9,500 clones, almost 90% seen once. This record comes from a study of technical replicates of blood from a few donors. The CDR3 consists of 14 residues. Trimming took off 2 bases at V and 6 bases at J, with 13 bases between the two ends. In germline, CDR1 is MNHNY, CDR2 SVGAGI (reference sequence). V usage is TRBV6-6 and J usage is TRBJ2-5; the D gene is possibly TRBD2 (5 bases). This clonotype was sampled from a human donor in good health. Sequenced material: PBMCs. The CDR3 DNA follows: TGTGCCAGCAGTTACGTGGGAGAGGAGAAGACCCAGTACTTC. This gives the protein CASSYVGEEKTQYF.